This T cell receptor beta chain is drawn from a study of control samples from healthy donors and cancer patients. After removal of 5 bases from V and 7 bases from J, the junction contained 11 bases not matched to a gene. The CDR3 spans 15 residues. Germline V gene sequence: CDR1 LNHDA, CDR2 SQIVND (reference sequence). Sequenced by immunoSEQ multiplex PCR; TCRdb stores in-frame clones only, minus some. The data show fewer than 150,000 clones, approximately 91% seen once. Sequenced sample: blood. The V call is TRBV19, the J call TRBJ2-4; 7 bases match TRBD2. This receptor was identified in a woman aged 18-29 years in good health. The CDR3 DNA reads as TGTGCCAGTAGTCCCTATGAGCGGGGTGGTAACATTCAGTACTTC. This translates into CASSPYERGGNIQYF. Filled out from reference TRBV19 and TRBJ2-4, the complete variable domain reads DGGITQSPKYLFRKEGQNVTLSCEQNLNHDAMYWYRQDPGQGLRLIYYSQIVNDFQKGDIAEGYSVSREKKESFPLTVTSAQKNPTAFYLCASSPYERGGNIQYFGAGTRLSVL.